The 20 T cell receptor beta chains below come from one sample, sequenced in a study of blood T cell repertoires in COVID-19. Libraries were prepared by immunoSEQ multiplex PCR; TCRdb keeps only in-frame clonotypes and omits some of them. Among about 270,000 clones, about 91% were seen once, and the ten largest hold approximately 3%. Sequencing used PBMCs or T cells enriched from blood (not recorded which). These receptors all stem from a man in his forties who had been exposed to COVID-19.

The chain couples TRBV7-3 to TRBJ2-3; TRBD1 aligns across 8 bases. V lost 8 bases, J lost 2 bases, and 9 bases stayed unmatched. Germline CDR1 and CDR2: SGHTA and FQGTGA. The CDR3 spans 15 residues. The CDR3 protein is CASADGQGPTDTQYF. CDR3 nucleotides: TGTGCCAGCGCTGACGGACAGGGCCCCACAGATACGCAGTATTTT.

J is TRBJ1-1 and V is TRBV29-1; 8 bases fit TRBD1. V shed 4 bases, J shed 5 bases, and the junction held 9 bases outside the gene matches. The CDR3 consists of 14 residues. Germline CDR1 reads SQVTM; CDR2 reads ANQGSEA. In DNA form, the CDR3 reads TGCAGCGTTGCCCGGGAGACAGGGGTTACTGAAGCTTTCTTT. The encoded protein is CSVARETGVTEAFF.

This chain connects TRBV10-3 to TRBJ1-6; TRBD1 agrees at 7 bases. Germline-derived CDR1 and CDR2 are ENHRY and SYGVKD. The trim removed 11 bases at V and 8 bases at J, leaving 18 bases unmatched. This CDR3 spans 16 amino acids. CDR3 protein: CASTNPDGQVYSPLHF. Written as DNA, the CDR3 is TGTGCCTCAACAAACCCGGACGGACAGGTCTATTCACCCCTCCACTTT.

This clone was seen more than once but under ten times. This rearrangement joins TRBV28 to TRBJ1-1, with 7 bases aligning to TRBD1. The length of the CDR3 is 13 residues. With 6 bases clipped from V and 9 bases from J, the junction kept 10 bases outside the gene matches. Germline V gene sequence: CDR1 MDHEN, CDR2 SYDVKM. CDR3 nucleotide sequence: TGTGCCAGCAGCCCTACTGACAGGGTTAAAGCTTTCTTT. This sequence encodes CASSPTDRVKAFF. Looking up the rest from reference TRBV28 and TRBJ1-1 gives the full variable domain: DVKVTQSSRYLVKRTGEKVFLECVQDMDHENMFWYRQDPGLGLRLIYFSYDVKMKEKGDIPEGYSVSREKKERFSLILESASTNQTSMYLCASSPTDRVKAFFGQGTRLTVV.

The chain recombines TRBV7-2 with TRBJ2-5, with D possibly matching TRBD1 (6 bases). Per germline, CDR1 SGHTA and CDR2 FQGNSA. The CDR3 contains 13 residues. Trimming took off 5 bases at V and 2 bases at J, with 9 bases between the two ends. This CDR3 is CASSRGQQETQYF. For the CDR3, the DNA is TGTGCCAGCAGCCGCGGACAGCAAGAGACCCAGTACTTC.

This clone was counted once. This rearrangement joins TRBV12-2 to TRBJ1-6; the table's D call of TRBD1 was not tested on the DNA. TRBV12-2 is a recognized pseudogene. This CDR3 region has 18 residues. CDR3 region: CASRLADSGTGRNSPLHF. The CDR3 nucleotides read TGTGCAAGTCGCTTAGCGGACTCCGGGACAGGGAGGAATTCACCCCTCCACTTT.

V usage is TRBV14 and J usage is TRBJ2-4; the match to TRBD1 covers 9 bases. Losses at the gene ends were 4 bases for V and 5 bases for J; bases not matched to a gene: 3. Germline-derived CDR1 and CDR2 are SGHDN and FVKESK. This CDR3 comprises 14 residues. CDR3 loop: CASSPRDRENIQYF. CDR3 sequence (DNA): TGTGCCAGCAGCCCCCGGGACAGGGAAAACATTCAGTACTTC.

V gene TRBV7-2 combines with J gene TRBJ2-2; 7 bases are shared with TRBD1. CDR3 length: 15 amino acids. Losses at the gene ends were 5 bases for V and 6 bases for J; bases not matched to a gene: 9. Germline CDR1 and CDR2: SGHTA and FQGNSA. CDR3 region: CASSPRTGGPGELFF. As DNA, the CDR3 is TGTGCCAGCAGCCCGCGGACAGGCGGGCCCGGGGAGCTGTTTTTT.

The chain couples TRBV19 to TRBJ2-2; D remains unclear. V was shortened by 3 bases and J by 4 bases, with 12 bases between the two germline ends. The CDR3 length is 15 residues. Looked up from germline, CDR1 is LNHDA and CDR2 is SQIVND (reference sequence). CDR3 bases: TGTGCCAGTAGTATTGGCATCAAGATCACCGGGGAGCTGTTTTTT. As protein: CASSIGIKITGELFF.

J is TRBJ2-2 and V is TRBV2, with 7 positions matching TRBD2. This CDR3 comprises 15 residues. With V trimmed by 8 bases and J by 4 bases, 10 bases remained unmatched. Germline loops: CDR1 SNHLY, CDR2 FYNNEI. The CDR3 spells CASGPSGPGTGELFF. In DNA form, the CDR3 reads TGTGCCAGCGGACCTAGCGGTCCAGGCACCGGGGAGCTGTTTTTT.

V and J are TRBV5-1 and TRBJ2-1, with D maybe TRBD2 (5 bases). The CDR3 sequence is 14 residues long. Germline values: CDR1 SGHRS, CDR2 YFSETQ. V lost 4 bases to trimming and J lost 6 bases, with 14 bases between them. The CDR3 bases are TGCGCCAGCAGCCTGGTGAGCGGTCTCAATGAGCAGTTCTTC. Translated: CASSLVSGLNEQFF.

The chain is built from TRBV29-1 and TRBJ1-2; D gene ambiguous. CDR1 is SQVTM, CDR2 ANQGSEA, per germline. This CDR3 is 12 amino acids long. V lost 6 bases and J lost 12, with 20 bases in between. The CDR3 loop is CSVLDVVGGDTF. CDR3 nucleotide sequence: TGCAGCGTGTTAGATGTGGTCGGCGGGGACACCTTC.

CDR3 amino acids: CASSGTGEKLFF. DNA of the CDR3: TGTGCCAGCAGTGGGACAGGTGAAAAACTGTTTTTT. This chain joins TRBV2 and TRBJ1-4; the match to TRBD1 covers 7 bases. The CDR3 has 12 amino acids. In germline, CDR1 is SNHLY, CDR2 FYNNEI. Germline trimming cut 4 bases from V and 7 bases from J; bases unmatched to any gene: 0.

The CDR3 protein is CATSDLTHTGDDYEQYF. The CDR3 DNA reads as TGTGCCACCAGTGATTTAACCCACACAGGGGACGACTACGAGCAGTACTTC. This chain uses TRBV24-1 with TRBJ2-7, with 7 bases matching TRBD1. CDR1 and CDR2 from the germline V gene are KGHDR and SFDVKD. The CDR3 length is 17 residues. V gave up 1 base and J gave up 3 bases; unmatched junction bases: 11.

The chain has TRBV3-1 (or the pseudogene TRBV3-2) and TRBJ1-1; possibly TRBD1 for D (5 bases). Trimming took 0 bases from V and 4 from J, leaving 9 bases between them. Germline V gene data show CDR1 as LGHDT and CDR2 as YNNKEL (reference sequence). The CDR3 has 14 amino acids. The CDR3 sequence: CASSQDRVGTEAFF. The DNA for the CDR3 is TGTGCCAGCAGCCAAGACAGGGTTGGCACTGAAGCTTTCTTT.

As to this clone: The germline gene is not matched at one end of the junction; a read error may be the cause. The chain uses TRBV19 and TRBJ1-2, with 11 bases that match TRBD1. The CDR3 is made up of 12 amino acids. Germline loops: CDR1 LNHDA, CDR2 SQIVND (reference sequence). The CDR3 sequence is CASSQGTGGHFF. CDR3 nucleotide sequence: TGTGCCAGTAGCCAAGGGACAGGGGGACACTTCTTC.

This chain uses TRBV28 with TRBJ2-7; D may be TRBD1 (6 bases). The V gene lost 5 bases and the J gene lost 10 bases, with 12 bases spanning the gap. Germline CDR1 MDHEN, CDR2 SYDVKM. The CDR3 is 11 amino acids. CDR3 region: CASSASDRQYF. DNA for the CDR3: TGTGCCAGCAGTGCTTCGGACAGACAGTACTTC.

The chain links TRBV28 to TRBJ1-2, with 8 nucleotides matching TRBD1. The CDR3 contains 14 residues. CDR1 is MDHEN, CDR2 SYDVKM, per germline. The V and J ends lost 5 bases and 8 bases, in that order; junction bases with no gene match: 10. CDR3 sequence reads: CASSPPGQGGGYTF. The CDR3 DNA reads TGTGCCAGCAGTCCCCCCGGACAGGGAGGAGGCTACACCTTC.

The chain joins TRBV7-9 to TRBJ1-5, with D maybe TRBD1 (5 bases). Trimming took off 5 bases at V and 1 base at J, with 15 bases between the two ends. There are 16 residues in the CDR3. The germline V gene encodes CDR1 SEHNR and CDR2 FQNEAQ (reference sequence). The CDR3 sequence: CASSPGSGKSNQPQHF. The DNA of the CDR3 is TGTGCCAGCAGCCCAGGGTCAGGAAAAAGCAATCAGCCCCAGCATTTT.

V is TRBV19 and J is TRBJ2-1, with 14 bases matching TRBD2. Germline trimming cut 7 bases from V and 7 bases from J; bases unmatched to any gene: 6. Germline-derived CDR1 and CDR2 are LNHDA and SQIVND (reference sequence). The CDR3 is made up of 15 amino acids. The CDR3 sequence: CASNRLAGGANEQFF. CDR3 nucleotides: TGTGCCAGTAATCGACTAGCGGGAGGGGCGAATGAGCAGTTCTTC.